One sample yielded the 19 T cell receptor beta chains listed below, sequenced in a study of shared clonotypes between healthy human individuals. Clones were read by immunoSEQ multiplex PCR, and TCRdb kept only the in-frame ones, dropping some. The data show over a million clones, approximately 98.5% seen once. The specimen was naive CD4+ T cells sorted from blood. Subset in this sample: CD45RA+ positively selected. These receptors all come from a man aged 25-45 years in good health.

The CDR3 sequence is CATSRVRNTEAFF. CDR3 DNA: TGTGCCACCAGCAGAGTTCGGAACACTGAAGCTTTCTTT. The rearrangement uses TRBV15 and TRBJ1-1; D is ambiguous. Germline CDR1 and CDR2: LNHNV and YYDKDF (reference sequence). The CDR3 contains 13 residues. With 1 base removed from V and 1 base from J, the gap between germline ends came to 4 bases.

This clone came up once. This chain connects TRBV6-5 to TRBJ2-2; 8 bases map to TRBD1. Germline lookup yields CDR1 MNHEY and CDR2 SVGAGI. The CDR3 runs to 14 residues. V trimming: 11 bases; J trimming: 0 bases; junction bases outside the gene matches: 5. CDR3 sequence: CAVSGGPNTGELFF. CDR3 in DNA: TGTGCCGTCTCAGGGGGCCCGAACACCGGGGAGCTGTTTTTT.

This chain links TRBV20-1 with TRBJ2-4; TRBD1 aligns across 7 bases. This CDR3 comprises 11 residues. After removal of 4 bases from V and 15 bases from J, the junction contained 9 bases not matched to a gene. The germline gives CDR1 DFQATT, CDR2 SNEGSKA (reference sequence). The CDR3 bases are TGCAGTGCTACCCAAGGGGGCGAAAGGTACTTC. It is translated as CSATQGGERYF.

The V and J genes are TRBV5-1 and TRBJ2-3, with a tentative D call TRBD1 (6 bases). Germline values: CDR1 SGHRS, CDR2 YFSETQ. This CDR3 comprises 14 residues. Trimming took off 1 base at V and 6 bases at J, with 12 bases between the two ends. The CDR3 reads CASSLIQGKDTQYF. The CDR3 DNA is TGCGCCAGCAGCTTGATCCAGGGGAAGGATACGCAGTATTTT.

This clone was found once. The CDR3 here is CASSPEAGVADTQYF. The DNA for the CDR3 is TGCGCCAGCAGCCCTGAAGCGGGAGTCGCAGATACGCAGTATTTT. This chain uses TRBV5-1 with TRBJ2-3, with 8 positions matching TRBD2. Germline loops: CDR1 SGHRS, CDR2 YFSETQ. This CDR3 contains 15 residues. The J segment lost 4 bases and the V segment lost 4 bases, leaving 8 bases of the junction unmatched. The whole variable domain, filled in from reference TRBV5-1 and TRBJ2-3, reads KAGVTQTPRYLIKTRGQQVTLSCSPISGHRSVSWYQQTPGQGLQFLFEYFSETQRNKGNFPGRFSGRQFSNSRSEMNVSTLELGDSALYLCASSPEAGVADTQYFGPGTRLTVL.

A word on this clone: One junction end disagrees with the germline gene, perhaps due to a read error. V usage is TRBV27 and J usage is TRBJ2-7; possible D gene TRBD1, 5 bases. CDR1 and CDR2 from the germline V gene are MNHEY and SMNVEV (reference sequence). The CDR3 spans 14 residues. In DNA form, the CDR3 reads TGTGCCAGCATTTTAGGACACCAATCCTACGAGCAGTACTTC. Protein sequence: CASILGHQSYEQYF.

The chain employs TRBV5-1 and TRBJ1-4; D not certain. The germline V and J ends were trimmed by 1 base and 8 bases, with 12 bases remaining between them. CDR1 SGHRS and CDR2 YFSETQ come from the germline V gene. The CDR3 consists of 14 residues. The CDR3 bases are TGCGCCAGCAGCTTGAGTGCTAAACCAGAAAAACTGTTTTTT. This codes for CASSLSAKPEKLFF.

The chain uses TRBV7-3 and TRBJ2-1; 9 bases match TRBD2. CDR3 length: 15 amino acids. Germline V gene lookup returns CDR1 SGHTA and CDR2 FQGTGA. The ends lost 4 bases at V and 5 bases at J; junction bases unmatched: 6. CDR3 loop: CASSYKAGGDNEQFF. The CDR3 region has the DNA TGTGCCAGCAGCTACAAAGCGGGGGGCGACAATGAGCAGTTCTTC.

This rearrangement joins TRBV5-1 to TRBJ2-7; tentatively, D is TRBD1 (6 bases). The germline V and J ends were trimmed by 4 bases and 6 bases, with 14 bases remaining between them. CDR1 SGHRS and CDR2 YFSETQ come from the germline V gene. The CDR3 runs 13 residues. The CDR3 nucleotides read TGCGCCAGCAGCAGACAACCCAGGGGCGAGCAGTACTTC. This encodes CASSRQPRGEQYF. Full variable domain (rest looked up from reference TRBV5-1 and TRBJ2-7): KAGVTQTPRYLIKTRGQQVTLSCSPISGHRSVSWYQQTPGQGLQFLFEYFSETQRNKGNFPGRFSGRQFSNSRSEMNVSTLELGDSALYLCASSRQPRGEQYFGPGTRLTVT.

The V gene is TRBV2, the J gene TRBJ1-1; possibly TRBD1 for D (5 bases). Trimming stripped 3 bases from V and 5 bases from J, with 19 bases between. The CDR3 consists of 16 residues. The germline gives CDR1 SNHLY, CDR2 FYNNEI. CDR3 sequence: CASSDGGGVSGTEAFF. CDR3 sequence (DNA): TGTGCCAGCAGTGATGGAGGAGGGGTGAGTGGTACTGAAGCTTTCTTT.

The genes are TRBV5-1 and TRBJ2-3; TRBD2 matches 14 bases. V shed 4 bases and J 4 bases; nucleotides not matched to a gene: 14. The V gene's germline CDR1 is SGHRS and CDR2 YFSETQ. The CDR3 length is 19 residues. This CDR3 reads CASSPGTSGSRERADTQYF. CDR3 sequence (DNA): TGCGCCAGCAGCCCTGGGACTAGCGGGAGTCGCGAAAGGGCAGATACGCAGTATTTT.

The CDR3 reads CASSPGQLSYGYTF. The CDR3 DNA follows: TGTGCCAGCAGTCCCGGACAGTTGTCCTATGGCTACACCTTC. This rearrangement joins TRBV28 to TRBJ1-2; D possibly corresponds to TRBD1 (6 bases). Germline lookup yields CDR1 MDHEN and CDR2 SYDVKM. Trimming cost V 5 bases and J 4 bases, with 14 bases left between them. This CDR3 comprises 14 residues.

The CDR3 reads CASSPPGQGGNEQFF. As DNA, the CDR3 is TGTGCCAGCAGCCCACCGGGACAGGGGGGCAATGAGCAGTTCTTC. The V call is TRBV6-5, the J call TRBJ2-1; TRBD1 agrees at 11 bases. The J segment lost 6 bases and the V segment lost 6 bases, leaving 7 bases of the junction unmatched. Germline assignment: CDR1 MNHEY and CDR2 SVGAGI. The CDR3 is 15 amino acids.

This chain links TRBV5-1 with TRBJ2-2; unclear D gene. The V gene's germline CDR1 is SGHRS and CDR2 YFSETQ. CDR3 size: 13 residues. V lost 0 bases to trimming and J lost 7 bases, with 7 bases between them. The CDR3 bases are TGCGCCAGCAGCTTGGAGGCGAGCGGGGAGCTGTTTTTT. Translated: CASSLEASGELFF. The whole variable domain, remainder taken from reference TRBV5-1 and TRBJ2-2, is KAGVTQTPRYLIKTRGQQVTLSCSPISGHRSVSWYQQTPGQGLQFLFEYFSETQRNKGNFPGRFSGRQFSNSRSEMNVSTLELGDSALYLCASSLEASGELFFGEGSRLTVL.

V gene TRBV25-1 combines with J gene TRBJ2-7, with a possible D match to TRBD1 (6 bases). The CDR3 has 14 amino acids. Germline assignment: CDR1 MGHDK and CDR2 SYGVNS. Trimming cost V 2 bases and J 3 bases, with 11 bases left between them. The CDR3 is CASSEGGRGYEQYF. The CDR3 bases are TGTGCCAGCAGTGAAGGGGGCAGGGGCTACGAGCAGTACTTC.

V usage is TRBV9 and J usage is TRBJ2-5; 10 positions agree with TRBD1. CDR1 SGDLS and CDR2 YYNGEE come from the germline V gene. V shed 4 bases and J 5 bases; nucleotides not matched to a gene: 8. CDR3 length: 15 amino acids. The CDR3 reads CASSPGTGVRETQYF. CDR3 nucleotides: TGTGCCAGCAGCCCAGGGACAGGGGTTAGGGAGACCCAGTACTTC. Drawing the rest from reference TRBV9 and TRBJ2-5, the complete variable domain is DSGVTQTPKHLITATGQRVTLRCSPRSGDLSVYWYQQSLDQGLQFLIQYYNGEERAKGNILERFSAQQFPDLHSELNLSSLELGDSALYFCASSPGTGVRETQYFGPGTRLLVL.

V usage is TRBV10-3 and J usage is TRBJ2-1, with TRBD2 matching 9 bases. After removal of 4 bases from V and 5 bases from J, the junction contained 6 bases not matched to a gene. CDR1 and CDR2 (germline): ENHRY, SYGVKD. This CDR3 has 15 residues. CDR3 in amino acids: CAISAGGRAHNEQFF. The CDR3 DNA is TGTGCCATCAGTGCAGGCGGGAGGGCCCACAATGAGCAGTTCTTC.

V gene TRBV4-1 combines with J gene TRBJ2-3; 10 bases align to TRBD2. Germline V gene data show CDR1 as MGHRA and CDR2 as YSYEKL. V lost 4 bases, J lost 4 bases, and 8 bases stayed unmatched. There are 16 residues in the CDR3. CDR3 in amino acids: CASSPELAGMADTQYF. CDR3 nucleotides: TGCGCCAGCAGCCCGGAACTAGCGGGGATGGCAGATACGCAGTATTTT.

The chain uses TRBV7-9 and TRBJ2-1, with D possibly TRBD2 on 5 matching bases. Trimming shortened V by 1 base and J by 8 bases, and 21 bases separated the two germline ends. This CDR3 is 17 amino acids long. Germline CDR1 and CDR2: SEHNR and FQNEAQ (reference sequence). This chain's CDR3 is CASSLGTLATRSYEQFF. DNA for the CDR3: TGTGCCAGCAGCTTAGGGACTCTAGCTACCAGAAGTTATGAGCAGTTCTTC.